These T cell receptor beta chains were read from a single sample in a study of OX40 agonist ivuxolimab in advanced cancers. Assay: immunoSEQ multiplex PCR; the TCRdb copy retains only in-frame clones and omits some. Of approximately 47,000 clones listed, about nine tenths are singletons. The sample in question was CD4+ or CD8+ T cells sorted from blood, obtained in a trial of the OX40 agonist ivuxolimab. These receptor sequences come from an adult with an advanced solid tumor such as melanoma, head and neck, liver or kidney cancer. Each CDR3 is given with its conserved first and last residue. Fields, in order: J gene, V gene, clone size, D gene, CDR3 protein, CDR3 DNA. D genes are given only for firm matches. The size entry is marked missing in some rows and otherwise reads once, few, many or a size class.

>TRBJ2-2|TRBV7-6|-|TRBD1
CASSLGDRGTGELFF
TGTGCCAGCAGCTTAGGGGACAGGGGGACCGGGGAGCTGTTTTTT
>TRBJ1-4|TRBV6-6|-|TRBD1
CASSYTISGQGEKLFF
TGTGCCAGCAGTTACACCATATCGGGACAGGGTGAAAAACTGTTTTTT
>TRBJ1-1|TRBV30|-|-
CALGGLTTEAFF
TGTGCCTTGGGGGGTCTTACGACTGAAGCTTTCTTT
>TRBJ2-3|TRBV27|-|-
CASGSLGDTQYF
TGTGCCAGTGGGTCTCTTGGAGATACGCAGTATTTT
>TRBJ2-2|TRBV7-6|-|-
CASSSITGTVTGELFF
TGTGCCAGCAGCTCCATCACCGGGACTGTCACCGGGGAGCTGTTTTTT
>TRBJ2-3|TRBV9|-|TRBD2
CASSVDGSGGTDTQYF
TGTGCCAGCAGCGTAGATGGTAGCGGGGGCACAGATACGCAGTATTTT
>TRBJ1-1|TRBV15|-|-
CATSRDAQLNTEAFF
TGTGCCACCAGCAGAGACGCACAATTGAACACTGAAGCTTTCTTT
>TRBJ2-3|TRBV27|-|-
CASAPEWGPDTQYF
TGTGCCAGCGCTCCTGAATGGGGGCCAGATACGCAGTATTTT
>TRBJ1-1|TRBV6-5|-|-
CASTYLMNTEAFF
TGTGCCAGCACCTACTTAATGAACACTGAAGCTTTCTTT
>TRBJ2-5|TRBV10-3|-|-
CAISESEETQYF
TGTGCCATCAGTGAGTCAGAAGAGACCCAGTACTTC
>TRBJ2-3|TRBV9|-|TRBD2
CASSASGGGTDTQYF
TGTGCCAGCAGCGCTAGCGGGGGGGGCACAGATACGCAGTATTTT
>TRBJ2-1|TRBV6-5|-|-
CASSWSTSENNEQFF
TGTGCCAGCAGTTGGTCCACCAGCGAGAACAATGAGCAGTTCTTC
>TRBJ2-3|TRBV28|-|-
CASRIARDTQYF
TGTGCCAGCAGGATTGCCCGGGATACGCAGTATTTT
>TRBJ2-3|TRBV5-6|once|-
CASTTGVVDTQYF
TGTGCCAGCACCACGGGGGTGGTAGATACGCAGTATTTT
>TRBJ1-5|TRBV6-1|-|-
CASSETDRWGHQPQHF
TGTGCCAGCAGTGAAACAGACAGGTGGGGGCATCAGCCCCAGCATTTT
>TRBJ2-2|TRBV7-9|-|TRBD1
CASSLAWDSNTGELFF
TGTGCCAGCAGCTTAGCTTGGGACAGTAACACCGGGGAGCTGTTTTTT
>TRBJ1-6|TRBV7-2|-|TRBD1
CASSSGDSYYNSPLHF
TGTGCCAGCAGCTCAGGGGACAGCTATTATAATTCACCCCTCCACTTT
>TRBJ1-2|TRBV5-6|-|TRBD1
CASSGVDRGHYNYGYTF
TGTGCCAGCAGCGGGGTGGACAGGGGCCATTATAACTATGGCTACACCTTC
>TRBJ2-3|TRBV6-4|few|TRBD2
CASSDTSGGADTQYF
TGTGCCAGCAGTGACACTAGCGGGGGGGCAGATACGCAGTATTTT
>TRBJ2-1|TRBV7-8|-|-
CASSFGDRSPHYEQFF
TGTGCCAGCAGCTTCGGAGACAGGTCCCCCCACTATGAGCAGTTCTTC
>TRBJ2-1|TRBV5-1|-|-
CASSLEASRNEQFF
TGCGCCAGCAGCTTGGAGGCTAGTCGCAATGAGCAGTTCTTC
>TRBJ1-4|TRBV6-6|-|-
CASIRDDGGTNEKLFF
TGTGCCAGCATCCGGGACGACGGTGGCACTAATGAAAAACTGTTTTTT
>TRBJ1-2|TRBV7-8|-|TRBD1
CASSLGAGGANYGYTF
TGTGCCAGCAGCTTAGGTGCAGGGGGAGCTAACTATGGCTACACCTTC
>TRBJ1-2|TRBV14|once|TRBD1
CASSQEPWDRGRLTYGYTF
TGTGCCAGCAGCCAAGAACCCTGGGACAGGGGGCGCTTAACCTATGGCTACACCTTC
>TRBJ1-4|TRBV13|-|-
CASSSRGGDEKLFF
TGTGCCAGCAGCTCGCGGGGGGGCGACGAAAAACTGTTTTTT
>TRBJ2-5|TRBV13|-|-
CASSLVRQRETQYF
TGTGCCAGCAGCTTAGTACGGCAGAGAGAGACCCAGTACTTC
>TRBJ1-6|TRBV11-2|-|TRBD1
CASSYGTGRNSPLHF
TGTGCCAGCAGTTATGGGACAGGGCGAAATTCACCCCTCCACTTT
>TRBJ2-7|TRBV5-1|-|-
CASSVTDPYEQYF
TGCGCCAGCAGCGTAACGGACCCCTACGAGCAGTACTTC
>TRBJ2-7|TRBV6-5|-|-
CASSYSTIQAVYEQYF
TGTGCCAGCAGTTACAGTACCATTCAGGCCGTTTACGAGCAGTACTTC
>TRBJ2-2|TRBV5-6|few|TRBD2
CASSLVGSGGPGELFF
TGTGCCAGCAGCTTGGTGGGTAGCGGGGGGCCCGGGGAGCTGTTTTTT
>TRBJ2-1|TRBV11-1|-|TRBD2
CASSLDKRGYYNEQFF
TGTGCCAGCAGCTTAGATAAGCGGGGTTACTACAATGAGCAGTTCTTC
>TRBJ1-4|TRBV27|-|TRBD1
CASSWGQGAREKLFF
TGTGCCAGCAGTTGGGGACAGGGGGCGCGGGAAAAACTGTTTTTT
>TRBJ2-1|TRBV5-1|-|TRBD2
CASSLSASGGLDNEQFF
TGCGCCAGCAGCTTGTCGGCTAGCGGGGGGCTTGACAATGAGCAGTTCTTC
>TRBJ2-3|TRBV13|-|TRBD2
CASSSRTSGTDSTDTQYF
TGTGCCAGCAGCTCCCGGACTAGCGGGACCGACAGCACAGATACGCAGTATTTT
>TRBJ1-1|TRBV19|few|-
CASSVRGYTEAFF
TGTGCCAGTAGTGTACGTGGCTACACTGAAGCTTTCTTT
>TRBJ1-1|TRBV27|-|-
CASSLNLRQNTEAFF
TGTGCCAGCAGTTTAAACCTCCGGCAGAACACTGAAGCTTTCTTT